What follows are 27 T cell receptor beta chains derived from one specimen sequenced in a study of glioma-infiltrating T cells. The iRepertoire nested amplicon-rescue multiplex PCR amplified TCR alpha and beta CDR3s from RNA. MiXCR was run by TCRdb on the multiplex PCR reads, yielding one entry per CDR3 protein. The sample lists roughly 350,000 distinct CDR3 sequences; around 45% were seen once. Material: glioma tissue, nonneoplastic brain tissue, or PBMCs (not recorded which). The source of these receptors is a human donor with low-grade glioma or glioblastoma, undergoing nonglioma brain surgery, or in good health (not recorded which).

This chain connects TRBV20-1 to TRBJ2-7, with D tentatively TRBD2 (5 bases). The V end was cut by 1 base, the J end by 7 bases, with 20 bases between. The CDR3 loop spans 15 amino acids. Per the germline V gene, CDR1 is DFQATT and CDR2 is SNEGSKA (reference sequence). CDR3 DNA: TGCAGTGCTAGAGTTCCGAGGGATACCTACAATGAGCAGTACTTC. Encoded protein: CSARVPRDTYNEQYF.

CDR3 sequence reads: CASNPGGSNQPQHF. For the CDR3, the DNA is TGTGCCAGCAACCCCGGCGGGAGTAATCAGCCCCAGCATTTT. The chain links TRBV28 to TRBJ1-5; D gene unclear. CDR3 length: 14 amino acids. Germline-derived CDR1 and CDR2 are MDHEN and SYDVKM. Trimming cost V 7 bases and J 4 bases, with 14 bases left between them.

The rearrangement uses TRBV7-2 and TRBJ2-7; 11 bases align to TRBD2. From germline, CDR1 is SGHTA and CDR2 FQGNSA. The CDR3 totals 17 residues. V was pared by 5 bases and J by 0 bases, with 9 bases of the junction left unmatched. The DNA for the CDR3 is TGTGCCAGCAGCCGACTGACGGGACTAGCGGACTCCTACGAGCAGTACTTC. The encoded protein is CASSRLTGLADSYEQYF.

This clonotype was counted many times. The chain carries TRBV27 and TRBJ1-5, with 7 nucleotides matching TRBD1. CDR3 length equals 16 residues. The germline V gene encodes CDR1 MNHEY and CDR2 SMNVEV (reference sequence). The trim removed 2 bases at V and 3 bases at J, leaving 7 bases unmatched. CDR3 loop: CASSLSGTVVNQPQHF. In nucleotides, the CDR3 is TGTGCCAGCAGTTTAAGCGGGACAGTAGTCAATCAGCCCCAGCATTTT.

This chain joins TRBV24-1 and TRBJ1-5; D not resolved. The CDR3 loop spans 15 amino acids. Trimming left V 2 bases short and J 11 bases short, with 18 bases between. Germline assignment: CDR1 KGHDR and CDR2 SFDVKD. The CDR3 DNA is TGTGCCACCAGTGATTCCAGGAGTAGCAATCATTCCCAGCATTTT. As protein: CATSDSRSSNHSQHF.

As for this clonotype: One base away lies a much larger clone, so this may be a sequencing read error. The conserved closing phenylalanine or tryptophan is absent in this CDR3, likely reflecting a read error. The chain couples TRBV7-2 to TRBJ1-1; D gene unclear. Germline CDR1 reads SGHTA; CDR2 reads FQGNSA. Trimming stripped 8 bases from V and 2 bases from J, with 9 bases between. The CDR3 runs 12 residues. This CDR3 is CASGYLNTEAFL. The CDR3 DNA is TGTGCCAGCGGATATTTAAACACTGAAGCTTTCCTT.

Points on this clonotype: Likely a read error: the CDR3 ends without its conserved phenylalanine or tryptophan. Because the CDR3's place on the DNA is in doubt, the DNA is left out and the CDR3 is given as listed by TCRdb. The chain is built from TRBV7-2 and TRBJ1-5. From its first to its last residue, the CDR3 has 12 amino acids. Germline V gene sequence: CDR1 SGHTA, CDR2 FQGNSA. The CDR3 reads CASSPMSDQPSI.

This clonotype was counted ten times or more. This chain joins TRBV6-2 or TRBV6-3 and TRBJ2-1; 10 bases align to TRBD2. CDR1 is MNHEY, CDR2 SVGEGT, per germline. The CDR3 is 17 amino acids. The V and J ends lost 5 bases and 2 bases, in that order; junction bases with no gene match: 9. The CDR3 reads CASSHGLADLPYNEQFF. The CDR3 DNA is TGTGCCAGCAGTCACGGACTAGCGGATCTGCCCTACAATGAGCAGTTCTTC.

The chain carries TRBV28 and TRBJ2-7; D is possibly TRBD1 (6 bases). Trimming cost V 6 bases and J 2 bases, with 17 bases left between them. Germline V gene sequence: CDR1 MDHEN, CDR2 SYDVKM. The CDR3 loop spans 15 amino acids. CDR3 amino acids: CASSRGLQGTYEQYF. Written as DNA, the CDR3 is TGTGCCAGCAGCCGGGGCCTACAGGGTACCTACGAGCAGTACTTC.

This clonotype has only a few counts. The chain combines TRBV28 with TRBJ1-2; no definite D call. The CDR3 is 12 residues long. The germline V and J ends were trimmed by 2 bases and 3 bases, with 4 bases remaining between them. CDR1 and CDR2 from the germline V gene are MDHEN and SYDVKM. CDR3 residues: CASSLNDYGYTF. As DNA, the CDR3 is TGTGCCAGCAGTTTAAACGACTATGGCTACACCTTC.

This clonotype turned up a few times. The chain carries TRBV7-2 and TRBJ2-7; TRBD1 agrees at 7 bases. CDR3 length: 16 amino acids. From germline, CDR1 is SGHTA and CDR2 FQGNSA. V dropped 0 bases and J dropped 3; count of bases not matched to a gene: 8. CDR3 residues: CASSLAGDSRVYEQYF. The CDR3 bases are TGTGCCAGCAGCTTAGCGGGGGACAGCCGGGTCTACGAGCAGTACTTC. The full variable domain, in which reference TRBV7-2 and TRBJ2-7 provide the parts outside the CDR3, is GAGVSQSPSNKVTEKGKDVELRCDPISGHTALYWYRQSLGQGLEFLIYFQGNSAPDKSGLPSDRFSAERTGGSVSTLTIQRTQQEDSAVYLCASSLAGDSRVYEQYFGPGTRLTVT.

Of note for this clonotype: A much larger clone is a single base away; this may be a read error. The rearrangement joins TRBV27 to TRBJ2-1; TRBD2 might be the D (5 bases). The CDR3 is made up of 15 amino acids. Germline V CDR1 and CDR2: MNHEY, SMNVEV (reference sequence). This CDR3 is CASTPLASRANEKFF. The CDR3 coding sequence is TGTGCCAGCACCCCCCTAGCATCGCGCGCTAATGAGAAGTTCTTC.

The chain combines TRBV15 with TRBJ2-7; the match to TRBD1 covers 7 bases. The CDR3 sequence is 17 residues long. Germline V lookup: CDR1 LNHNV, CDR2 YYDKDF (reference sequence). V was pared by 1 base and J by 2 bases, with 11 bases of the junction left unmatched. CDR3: CATSRGPTGANPYEQYF. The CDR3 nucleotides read TGTGCCACCAGCAGAGGCCCTACAGGGGCAAACCCCTACGAGCAGTACTTC. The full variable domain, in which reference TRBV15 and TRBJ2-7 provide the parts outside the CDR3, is DAMVIQNPRYQVTQFGKPVTLSCSQTLNHNVMYWYQQKSSQAPKLLFHYYDKDFNNEADTPDNFQSRRPNTSFCFLDIRSPGLGDTAMYLCATSRGPTGANPYEQYFGPGTRLTVT.

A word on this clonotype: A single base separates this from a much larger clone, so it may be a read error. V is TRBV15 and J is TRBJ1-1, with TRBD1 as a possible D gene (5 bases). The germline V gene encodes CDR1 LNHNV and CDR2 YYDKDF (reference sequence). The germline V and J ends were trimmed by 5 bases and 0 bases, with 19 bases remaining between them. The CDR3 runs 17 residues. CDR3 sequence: CATSGWGGGSMNTEAFF. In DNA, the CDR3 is TGTGCCACCAGCGGTTGGGGTGGGGGATCCATGAACACTGAAGCTTTCTTT.

The CDR3 loop is CASSPRVTLYNEQFF. The CDR3 bases are TGTGCCAGCAGCCCCCGGGTTACCCTCTACAATGAGCAGTTCTTC. V usage is TRBV27 and J usage is TRBJ2-1; D is uncertain. The CDR3 sequence is 15 residues long. Trimming took 6 bases from V and 3 from J, leaving 15 bases between them. The germline V gene has CDR1 MNHEY and CDR2 SMNVEV (reference sequence).

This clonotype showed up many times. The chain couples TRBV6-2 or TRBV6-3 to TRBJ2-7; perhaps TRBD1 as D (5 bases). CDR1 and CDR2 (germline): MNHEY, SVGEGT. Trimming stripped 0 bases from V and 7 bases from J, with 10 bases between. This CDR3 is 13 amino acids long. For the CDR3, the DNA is TGTGCCAGCAGTTACTCCCCAGGGCGTGAGCAGTACTTC. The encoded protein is CASSYSPGREQYF.

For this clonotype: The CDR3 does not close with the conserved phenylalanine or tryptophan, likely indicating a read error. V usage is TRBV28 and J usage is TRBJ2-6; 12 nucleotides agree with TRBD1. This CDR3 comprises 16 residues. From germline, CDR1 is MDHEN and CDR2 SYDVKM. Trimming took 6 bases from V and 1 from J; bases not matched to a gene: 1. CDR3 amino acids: CASRGQGASGANVLTS. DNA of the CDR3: TGTGCCAGCAGGGGACAGGGGGCATCTGGGGCCAACGTCCTGACTTCC.

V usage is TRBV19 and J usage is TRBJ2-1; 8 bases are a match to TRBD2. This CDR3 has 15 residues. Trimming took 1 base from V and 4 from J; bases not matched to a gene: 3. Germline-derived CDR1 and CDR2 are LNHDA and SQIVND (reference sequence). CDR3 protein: CASSIVPSGYNEQFF. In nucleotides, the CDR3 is TGTGCCAGTAGTATAGTACCTAGCGGGTACAATGAGCAGTTCTTC.

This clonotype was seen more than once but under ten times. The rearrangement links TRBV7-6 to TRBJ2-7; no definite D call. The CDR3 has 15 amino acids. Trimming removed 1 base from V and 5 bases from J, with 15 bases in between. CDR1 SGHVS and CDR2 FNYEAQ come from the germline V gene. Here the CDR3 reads CASSLGRLGVNEQYF. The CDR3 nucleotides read TGTGCCAGCAGCTTAGGACGGCTGGGTGTCAACGAGCAGTACTTC.

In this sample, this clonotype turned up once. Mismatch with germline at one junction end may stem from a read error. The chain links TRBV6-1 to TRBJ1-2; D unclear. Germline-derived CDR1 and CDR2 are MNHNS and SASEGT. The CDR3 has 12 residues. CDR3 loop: CAISDISYGYTF. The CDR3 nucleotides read TGTGCCATCAGTGATATAAGTTATGGCTACACCTTC.

This CDR3 reads CASSLRGVEQFF. CDR3 DNA sequence: TGTGCCAGCAGTTTGAGGGGAGTCGAGCAGTTCTTC. The V gene is TRBV27, the J gene TRBJ2-1; D assignment may be TRBD1 or TRBD2 (5 bases each). Per germline, CDR1 MNHEY and CDR2 SMNVEV (reference sequence). V dropped 3 bases and J dropped 10 bases, with 10 bases sitting between them. The CDR3 has 12 amino acids.

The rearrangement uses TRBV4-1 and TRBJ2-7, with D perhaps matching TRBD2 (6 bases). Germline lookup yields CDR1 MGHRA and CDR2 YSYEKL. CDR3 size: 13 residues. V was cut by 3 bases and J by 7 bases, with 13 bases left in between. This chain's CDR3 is CASSQEEGNEQYF. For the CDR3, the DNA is TGCGCCAGCAGCCAGGAGGAGGGTAATGAGCAGTACTTC.

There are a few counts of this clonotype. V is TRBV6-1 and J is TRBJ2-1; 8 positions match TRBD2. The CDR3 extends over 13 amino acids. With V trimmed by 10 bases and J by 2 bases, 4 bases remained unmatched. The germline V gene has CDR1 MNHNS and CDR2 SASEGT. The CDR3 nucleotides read TGTGCCACGGTAGCGGGGCCCTACAATGAGCAGTTCTTC. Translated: CATVAGPYNEQFF.

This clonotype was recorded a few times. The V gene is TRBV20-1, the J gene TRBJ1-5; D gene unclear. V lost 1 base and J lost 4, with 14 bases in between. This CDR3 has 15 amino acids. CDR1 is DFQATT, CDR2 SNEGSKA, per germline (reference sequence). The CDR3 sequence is CSARANRAANQPQHF. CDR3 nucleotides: TGCAGTGCTAGAGCGAACCGGGCCGCGAATCAGCCCCAGCATTTT.

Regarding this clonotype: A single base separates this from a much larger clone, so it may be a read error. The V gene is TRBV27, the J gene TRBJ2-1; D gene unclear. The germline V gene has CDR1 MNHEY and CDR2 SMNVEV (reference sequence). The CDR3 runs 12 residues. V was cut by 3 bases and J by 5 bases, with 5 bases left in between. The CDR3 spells CASSFADNEQFF. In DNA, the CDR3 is TGTGCCAGCAGTTTCGCTGACAATGAGCAGTTCTTC.

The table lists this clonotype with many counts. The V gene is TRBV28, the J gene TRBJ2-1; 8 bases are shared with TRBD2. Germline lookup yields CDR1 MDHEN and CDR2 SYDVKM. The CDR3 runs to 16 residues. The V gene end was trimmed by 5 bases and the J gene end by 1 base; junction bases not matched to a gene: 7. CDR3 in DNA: TGTGCCAGCAGTGTCACTAGCGGTTTATCCTACAATGAGCAGTTCTTC. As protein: CASSVTSGLSYNEQFF.

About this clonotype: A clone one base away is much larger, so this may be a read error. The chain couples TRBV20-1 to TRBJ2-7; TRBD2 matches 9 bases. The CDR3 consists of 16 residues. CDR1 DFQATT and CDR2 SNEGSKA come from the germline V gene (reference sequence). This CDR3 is CSAGEGAGGVFYEQYF. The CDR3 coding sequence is TGCAGTGCTGGAGAGGGAGCGGGGGGAGTGTTCTACGAGCAGTACTTC.